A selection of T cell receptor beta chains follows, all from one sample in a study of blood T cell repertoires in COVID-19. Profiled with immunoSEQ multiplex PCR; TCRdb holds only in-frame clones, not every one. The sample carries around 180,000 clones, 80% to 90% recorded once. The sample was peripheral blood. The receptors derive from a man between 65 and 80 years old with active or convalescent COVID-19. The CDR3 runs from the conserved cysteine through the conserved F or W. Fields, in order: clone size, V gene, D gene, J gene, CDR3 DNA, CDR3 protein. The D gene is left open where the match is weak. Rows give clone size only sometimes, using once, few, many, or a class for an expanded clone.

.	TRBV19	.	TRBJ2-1	TGTGCCAGTAGTATTTGGTCAGGCAATGAGCAGTTCTTC	CASSIWSGNEQFF
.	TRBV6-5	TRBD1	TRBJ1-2	TGTGCCAGCAGCGCCGGGACAGGGGGATTCTATGGCTACACCTTC	CASSAGTGGFYGYTF
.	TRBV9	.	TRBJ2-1	TGTGCCAGCAGCGTAGAGGCTAGCCTCAATGAGCAGTTCTTC	CASSVEASLNEQFF
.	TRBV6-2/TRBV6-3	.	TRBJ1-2	TGTGCCAGCAGTCGGGAGGGGGAGATCATCTATGGCTACACCTTC	CASSREGEIIYGYTF
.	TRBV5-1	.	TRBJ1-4	TGCGCCAGCAGCTCCACCGGGGGGGCTAATGAAAAACTGTTTTTT	CASSSTGGANEKLFF
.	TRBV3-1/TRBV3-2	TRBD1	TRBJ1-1	TGTGCCAGCAGCCTGACGACAGGGCGGAACACTGAAGCTTTCTTT	CASSLTTGRNTEAFF
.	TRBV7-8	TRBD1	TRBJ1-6	TGTGCCAGCAGCCCAGGGGGTTATAATTCACCCCTCCACTTT	CASSPGGYNSPLHF
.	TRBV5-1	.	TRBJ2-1	TGCGCCAGCAGCTTGGGAGCGGTGACATACAATGAGCAGTTCTTC	CASSLGAVTYNEQFF
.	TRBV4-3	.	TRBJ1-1	TGCGCCAGCAGCCTCGTAGGAGACACTGAAGCTTTCTTT	CASSLVGDTEAFF
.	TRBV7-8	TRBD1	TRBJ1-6	TGTGCCAGCAGCTTTGAACAGGGGGGCGCCTATAATTCACCCCTCCACTTT	CASSFEQGGAYNSPLHF
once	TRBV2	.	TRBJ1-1	TGTGCCAGCAGCGTCCAGGGGACTGAAGCTTTCTTT	CASSVQGTEAFF
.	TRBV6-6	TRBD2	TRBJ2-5	TGTGAGGCTAGCGGGGGGGCCGGGGAGACCCAGTACTTC	CEASGGAGETQYF
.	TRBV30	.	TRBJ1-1	TGTGCCTGGAGTGTGGGGACTGCAGAAGCTTTCTTT	CAWSVGTAEAFF
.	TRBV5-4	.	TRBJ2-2	TGTGCCAGCAGCCACGCCCCGGACATGAACACCGGGGAGCTGTTTTTT	CASSHAPDMNTGELFF
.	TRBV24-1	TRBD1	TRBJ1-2	TGTGCCACCAGTGATCATCCCCCGGGACAGGGTGAAGGCTACACCTTC	CATSDHPPGQGEGYTF